These 29 T cell receptor beta chains were all obtained from the same sample, sequenced in a study of cytomegalovirus exposure and HLA in healthy donors. 13 Jbeta primers and 60 Vbeta primers were used for the PCR. Using immunoSEQ multiplex PCR, the repertoire was profiled, and TCRdb retains in-frame clones only, with some absent. The table has about 67,000 clones, approximately 67% seen once; the top ten hold just over 2%. The sequenced material came from PBMCs. The origin of the receptors is a woman aged 30 to 39 in good health and CMV-seronegative.

The chain carries TRBV19 and TRBJ1-5; tentatively, D is TRBD1 (5 bases). Trimming removed 3 bases from V and 4 bases from J, with 13 bases in between. The CDR3 runs to 15 residues. Germline CDR1 LNHDA, CDR2 SQIVND (reference sequence). Here the CDR3 reads CASSIGAGRNQPQHF. Here the CDR3 DNA reads TGTGCCAGTAGTATCGGGGCGGGGAGGAATCAGCCCCAGCATTTT.

The chain recombines TRBV19 with TRBJ1-4, with 7 bases lining up with TRBD1. The CDR3 consists of 15 residues. J gave up 3 bases and V 5 bases, and 6 bases lay outside the gene matches. In germline, CDR1 is LNHDA, CDR2 SQIVND (reference sequence). The chain's CDR3 is CASSETGVANEKLFF. CDR3 bases: TGTGCCAGTAGTGAAACAGGGGTGGCTAATGAAAAACTGTTTTTT.

The chain links TRBV4-1 to TRBJ2-1; 8 nucleotides agree with TRBD2. Germline V lookup: CDR1 MGHRA, CDR2 YSYEKL. The CDR3 is 18 residues long. V was clipped by 0 bases and J by 4 bases; unmatched bases: 11. The CDR3 DNA is TGCGCCAGCAGCCAAGATTACGAGCGGGGGCCCCCTTACAATGAGCAGTTCTTC. Protein product: CASSQDYERGPPYNEQFF.

This chain connects TRBV10-2 to TRBJ2-3; possible D gene TRBD1, 6 bases. Trimming stripped 6 bases from V and 6 bases from J, with 19 bases between. This CDR3 contains 15 residues. Germline CDR1 is WSHSY and CDR2 is SAAADI. CDR3: CASSRTARQADTQYF. In nucleotides, the CDR3 is TGCGCCAGCAGCAGAACCGCCCGACAGGCCGATACGCAGTATTTT.

The V call is TRBV6-5, the J call TRBJ1-4; the match to TRBD1 covers 11 bases. V gave up 1 base and J gave up 8 bases; unmatched junction bases: 3. From germline, CDR1 is MNHEY and CDR2 SVGAGI. CDR3 length: 15 amino acids. The CDR3 DNA reads TGTGCCAGCAGTTACTGGGACAGGGGGGACGAAAAACTGTTTTTT. Its protein is CASSYWDRGDEKLFF.

The CDR3 spells CASSIRVESTDTQYF. The CDR3 nucleotides are TGTGCCAGCAGCATCAGGGTGGAAAGCACAGATACGCAGTATTTT. V gene TRBV7-8 combines with J gene TRBJ2-3; a possible D gene is TRBD1 (5 bases). The CDR3 runs to 15 residues. Germline lookup yields CDR1 SGHVS and CDR2 FQNEAQ. V lost 5 bases to trimming and J lost 0 bases, with 12 bases between them.

This sequence joins TRBV7-3 and TRBJ1-2; 10 bases are a match to TRBD1. There are 13 residues in the CDR3. The germline V gene has CDR1 SGHTA and CDR2 FQGTGA. V lost 4 bases and J lost 8; bases outside the gene matches: 4. The CDR3 nucleotides read TGTGCCAGCAGCTCGACAGGGGGCGAGGGCTACACCTTC. As protein: CASSSTGGEGYTF.

This chain connects TRBV10-3 to TRBJ2-7; weak D call: TRBD2 (5 bases). This CDR3 spans 13 amino acids. Trimming took 6 bases from V and 0 from J, leaving 9 bases between them. Germline lookup yields CDR1 ENHRY and CDR2 SYGVKD. The CDR3 bases are TGTGCCATCAGGCAGGAGGTCTCCTACGAGCAGTACTTC. Amino acid sequence: CAIRQEVSYEQYF.

The V gene is TRBV6-6, the J gene TRBJ1-5; TRBD1 agrees at 8 bases. Germline CDR1 and CDR2: MNHNY and SVGAGI (reference sequence). Unmatched junction bases numbered 7, after V lost 6 bases and J lost 3 bases. This CDR3 spans 15 amino acids. The CDR3 nucleotides are TGTGCCAGCAGAAAACAGGGGGTGGCCAATCAGCCCCAGCATTTT. Amino acids: CASRKQGVANQPQHF.

Only a few counts were recorded for this clone. This chain connects TRBV4-3 to TRBJ2-3; D perhaps matches TRBD2 (6 bases). Germline CDR1 and CDR2: LGHNA and YSLEER. The CDR3 contains 15 residues. V was cut by 4 bases and J by 6 bases, with 17 bases left in between. CDR3 nucleotide sequence: TGCGCCAGCAGCCTGGGACTTTCCCCCGGGGATACGCAGTATTTT. Amino acids: CASSLGLSPGDTQYF.

This rearrangement joins TRBV19 to TRBJ1-6; D unclear. This CDR3 is built from 14 residues. Germline CDR1 LNHDA, CDR2 SQIVND (reference sequence). Trimming pared 3 bases from V and 0 bases from J, leaving 3 bases between. CDR3 nucleotide sequence: TGTGCCAGTAGTATTAGCTCCTATAATTCACCCCTCCACTTT. It encodes CASSISSYNSPLHF.

This chain uses TRBV11-2 with TRBJ2-1; perhaps TRBD2 as D (6 bases). The germline CDR1 and CDR2 sequences are SGHAT and FQNNGV. The CDR3 is 16 residues long. V was trimmed by 1 base and J by 3 bases, leaving 13 bases between them. The CDR3 nucleotides read TGTGCCAGCAGCTTAGTAGTCGGGGGAGGCTACAATGAGCAGTTCTTC. Translation gives CASSLVVGGGYNEQFF.

The chain joins TRBV10-3 to TRBJ2-2; D is possibly TRBD2 (7 bases). Trimming cost V 2 bases and J 0 bases, with 13 bases left between them. The CDR3 has 17 residues. Germline CDR1 reads ENHRY; CDR2 reads SYGVKD. CDR3 sequence: CAISERGGGANTGELFF. In DNA form, the CDR3 reads TGTGCCATCAGTGAGAGAGGCGGGGGCGCGAACACCGGGGAGCTGTTTTTT.

The rearrangement uses TRBV5-8 and TRBJ2-1; 7 bases line up with TRBD2. V dropped 4 bases and J dropped 4; count of bases not matched to a gene: 8. The CDR3 sequence is 15 residues long. In germline, CDR1 is SGHTS, CDR2 YDEGEE. CDR3 coding DNA: TGTGCCAGCAGCCAAGGGACTACAAGTTACAATGAGCAGTTCTTC. As protein: CASSQGTTSYNEQFF.

The chain couples TRBV11-1 to TRBJ1-2, with 11 bases fitting TRBD1. The CDR3 totals 13 residues. From germline, CDR1 is SGHAT and CDR2 FQDESV (reference sequence). Unmatched junction bases numbered 5, after V lost 6 bases and J lost 8 bases. CDR3 protein: CASSRTGGAGYTF. The CDR3 nucleotides read TGTGCCAGCAGTCGGACAGGGGGCGCGGGCTACACCTTC.

This clone was seen only once. The rearrangement links TRBV9 to TRBJ1-1; 10 bases align to TRBD1. V lost 5 bases to trimming and J lost 5 bases; unmatched junction nucleotides: 6. Per the germline V gene, CDR1 is SGDLS and CDR2 is YYNGEE. The CDR3 totals 14 residues. Here the CDR3 reads CASRGEDRGTEAFF. CDR3 DNA sequence: TGTGCCAGCAGGGGGGAGGACAGGGGGACTGAAGCTTTCTTT.

J is TRBJ2-1 and V is TRBV7-8; 11 bases are a match to TRBD2. Trimming cost V 2 bases and J 0 bases; bases outside gene matches: 12. Germline CDR1 and CDR2: SGHVS and FQNEAQ. This CDR3 has 20 residues. In nucleotides, the CDR3 is TGTGCCAGCAGCTTACAGGCACGGCTAGCGGGGGGCTCCTCCTACAATGAGCAGTTCTTC. Translating gives CASSLQARLAGGSSYNEQFF.

This chain uses TRBV28 with TRBJ1-2; 8 bases are shared with TRBD1. V trimming: 6 bases; J trimming: 2 bases; junction bases outside the gene matches: 2. CDR1 and CDR2 from the germline V gene are MDHEN and SYDVKM. This CDR3 is built from 13 residues. The CDR3 here is CASRRQGNYGYTF. The CDR3 nucleotides read TGTGCCAGCAGGCGACAGGGGAACTATGGCTACACCTTC.

The V gene is TRBV25-1, the J gene TRBJ1-6, with 8 positions matching TRBD1. Trimming cost V 4 bases and J 10 bases; bases outside gene matches: 9. Germline loops: CDR1 MGHDK, CDR2 SYGVNS. The CDR3 is 15 amino acids. The CDR3 nucleotides are TGTGCCAGCAGTGCCCGGACAGGGATGAGCTCACCCCTCCACTTT. It codes for CASSARTGMSSPLHF.

The genes are TRBV30 and TRBJ2-7, with D possibly matching TRBD2 (7 bases). The CDR3 extends over 14 amino acids. Trimming removed 2 bases at V and 4 bases at J, with 15 bases between. Germline V gives CDR1 GTSNPN, CDR2 SVGIG (reference sequence). CDR3 in DNA: TGTGCCTGGAGTAAGTCGGGGGGCGGGTACGAGCAGTACTTC. Its translation is CAWSKSGGGYEQYF.

This clone showed up just a few times. The chain is built from TRBV2 and TRBJ1-4, with TRBD1 matching over 10 bases. CDR1 is SNHLY and CDR2 is FYNNEI in the germline V gene. This CDR3 comprises 14 residues. V lost 4 bases, J lost 8 bases, and 4 bases stayed unmatched. The CDR3 DNA follows: TGTGCCAGCAGTGGGGGACAGGGGATAGAAAAACTGTTTTTT. Its protein product is CASSGGQGIEKLFF.

This clone was seen only a few times. V gene TRBV9 combines with J gene TRBJ2-2; D is possibly TRBD1 (5 bases). The V gene's germline CDR1 is SGDLS and CDR2 YYNGEE. CDR3 length: 14 residues. Trimming removed 0 bases from V and 6 bases from J, with 9 bases in between. CDR3: CASSVGQGPGELFF. CDR3 DNA: TGTGCCAGCAGCGTAGGTCAGGGCCCCGGGGAGCTGTTTTTT.

J is TRBJ2-3 and V is TRBV5-1; 9 nucleotides match TRBD2. The CDR3 sequence is 16 residues long. V dropped 7 bases and J dropped 2; count of bases not matched to a gene: 11. CDR1 and CDR2 from the germline V gene are SGHRS and YFSETQ. The CDR3 DNA is TGCGCCAGCGGTTTGAACCAGCGGGGGGCCACAGATACGCAGTATTTT. Protein: CASGLNQRGATDTQYF.

V usage is TRBV19 and J usage is TRBJ2-5; 8 nucleotides agree with TRBD1. The J call may not be correct, given that the DNA end is closer to TRBJ2-7. Germline lookup yields CDR1 LNHDA and CDR2 SQIVND (reference sequence). The CDR3 extends over 14 amino acids. The CDR3 region is CASSSAGGTYEQYF. The CDR3 DNA sequence: TGTGCCAGTAGCAGCGCAGGGGGCACCTACGAGCAGTACTTC.

This clone has more than one count but fewer than ten. The chain carries TRBV4-3 and TRBJ1-1; 10 bases align to TRBD1. Germline V gene sequence: CDR1 LGHNA, CDR2 YSLEER. The length of the CDR3 is 15 residues. J was trimmed by 4 bases and V by 5 bases; bases with no gene match: 7. CDR3 DNA sequence: TGCGCCAGCAGCTCTGGGACAGGGGAAGGCACTGAAGCTTTCTTT. It specifies CASSSGTGEGTEAFF.

The V gene is TRBV9, the J gene TRBJ2-7; D is unclear. Trimming took 0 bases from V and 0 from J, leaving 10 bases between them. The CDR3 is 15 residues long. Germline-derived CDR1 and CDR2 are SGDLS and YYNGEE. CDR3 nucleotide sequence: TGTGCCAGCAGCGTAGACCCCGCAGGCTCCTACGAGCAGTACTTC. This sequence encodes CASSVDPAGSYEQYF.

V gene TRBV2 combines with J gene TRBJ2-7; the D is unclear. The CDR3 is made up of 12 amino acids. Trimming left V 3 bases short and J 3 bases short, with 6 bases between. The germline CDR1 and CDR2 sequences are SNHLY and FYNNEI. This chain's CDR3 is CASSDPRYEQYF. The CDR3 DNA follows: TGTGCCAGCAGTGACCCCCGCTACGAGCAGTACTTC.

V and J are TRBV6-5 and TRBJ2-1; a weak D match, TRBD2 (6 bases). The V end lost 0 bases, the J end lost 6 bases, and 12 bases lay between the germline ends. The CDR3 consists of 15 residues. Looked up from germline, CDR1 is MNHEY and CDR2 is SVGAGI. CDR3 sequence: CASSYSGTLINEQFF. The DNA of the CDR3 is TGTGCCAGCAGTTACTCCGGGACTCTCATCAATGAGCAGTTCTTC.

This clone was recorded once. This rearrangement joins TRBV7-9 to TRBJ1-3; unclear D gene. CDR3 length equals 14 residues. Per the germline V gene, CDR1 is SEHNR and CDR2 is FQNEAQ (reference sequence). V was clipped by 5 bases and J by 2 bases, with 10 bases between them. The CDR3 DNA reads TGTGCCAGCAGCCCTACGGGAGCTGGAAACACCATATATTTT. Protein product: CASSPTGAGNTIYF.